Each of the 25 T cell receptor beta chains below was sequenced from the same sample in a study of blood T cell repertoires in COVID-19. Sequencing used immunoSEQ multiplex PCR; TCRdb keeps in-frame clones, though not all of them. The table records roughly 190,000 clones, roughly 84% of them present only once. The material sequenced was PBMCs or T cells enriched from blood (not recorded which). The receptors shown here come from a woman in her 30s who had been exposed to COVID-19.

The J gene is TRBJ1-1, the V gene TRBV5-1, with 7 bases fitting TRBD1. The junction had 9 bases not matched to a gene; V was cut back by 3 bases and J by 1 base. There are 16 residues in the CDR3. Germline assignment: CDR1 SGHRS and CDR2 YFSETQ. The CDR3 nucleotides read TGCGCCAGCAGCTGGTTAGCCCGACAGGGGAACACTGAAGCTTTCTTT. Its translation: CASSWLARQGNTEAFF.

The V call is TRBV27, the J call TRBJ1-1; D unresolved. Deletions cut 2 bases from V and 1 base from J, with 5 bases between. The length of the CDR3 is 13 residues. CDR1 MNHEY and CDR2 SMNVEV come from the germline V gene (reference sequence). The CDR3 nucleotides read TGTGCCAGCAGTTTAGGCTCGAACACTGAAGCTTTCTTT. Translated: CASSLGSNTEAFF.

This chain uses TRBV9 with TRBJ2-7, with D possibly TRBD1 on 5 matching bases. Trimming removed 1 base at V and 3 bases at J, with 11 bases between. Germline V gene sequence: CDR1 SGDLS, CDR2 YYNGEE. The CDR3 has 14 residues. CDR3 amino acids: CASSVKDIDYEQYF. CDR3 DNA sequence: TGTGCCAGCAGCGTAAAGGACATTGACTACGAGCAGTACTTC.

The chain combines TRBV29-1 with TRBJ2-5; unclear D gene. Trimming shortened V by 2 bases and J by 9 bases, and 16 bases separated the two germline ends. Germline V CDR1 and CDR2: SQVTM, ANQGSEA. This CDR3 has 13 amino acids. As DNA, the CDR3 is TGCAGCGTTGAAATAGGCTCCCCGCGGTCCCAGTACTTC. Its translation is CSVEIGSPRSQYF.

The V gene is TRBV4-1, the J gene TRBJ2-7, with unresolved D. The CDR3 consists of 14 residues. Trimming shortened V by 1 base and J by 5 bases, and 12 bases separated the two germline ends. The germline V gene has CDR1 MGHRA and CDR2 YSYEKL. The CDR3 is CASSQAYPGDEQYF. CDR3 sequence (DNA): TGCGCCAGCAGCCAAGCTTATCCGGGTGACGAGCAGTACTTC.

This clone was counted once. V gene TRBV6-4 combines with J gene TRBJ2-7; a weak D match, TRBD2 (5 bases). V was pared by 0 bases and J by 0 bases, with 9 bases between. The CDR3 runs 15 residues. Looked up from germline, CDR1 is MRHNA and CDR2 is SNTAGT. The CDR3 is CASSDSPGSSYEQYF. The CDR3 bases are TGTGCCAGCAGTGACTCTCCTGGGAGCTCCTACGAGCAGTACTTC.

This clone has only one observation. The rearrangement joins TRBV2 to TRBJ1-5; D is ambiguous. Germline V gene sequence: CDR1 SNHLY, CDR2 FYNNEI. This CDR3 is built from 15 residues. Between the trimmed V and J ends, which lost 2 bases and 2 bases, there was a span of 10 bases. CDR3: CASSESGYGNQPQHF. In DNA form, the CDR3 reads TGTGCCAGCAGTGAAAGCGGATACGGCAATCAGCCCCAGCATTTT. Variable domain in full (rest from reference TRBV2 and TRBJ1-5): EPEVTQTPSHQVTQMGQEVILRCVPISNHLYFYWYRQILGQKVEFLVSFYNNEISEKSEIFDDQFSVERPDGSNFTLKIRSTKLEDSAMYFCASSESGYGNQPQHFGDGTRLSIL.

The V call is TRBV6-4, the J call TRBJ1-6; D unresolved. The germline gives CDR1 MRHNA, CDR2 SNTAGT. CDR3 length equals 14 residues. Deletions cut 3 bases from V and 9 bases from J, with 12 bases between. CDR3 DNA: TGTGCCAGCAGTGAGGCCGGGGAAGGTTCACCCCTCCACTTT. Protein: CASSEAGEGSPLHF.

V gene TRBV7-2 combines with J gene TRBJ2-3; 9 bases agree with TRBD2. The CDR3 runs to 16 residues. Germline V gene data show CDR1 as SGHTA and CDR2 as FQGNSA. The V gene end was trimmed by 5 bases and the J gene end by 2 bases; junction bases not matched to a gene: 8. CDR3 loop: CASSHPAGGNTDTQYF. In nucleotides, the CDR3 is TGTGCCAGCAGCCACCCGGCGGGGGGGAACACAGATACGCAGTATTTT.

The V call is TRBV5-8, the J call TRBJ2-1; 9 nucleotides align to TRBD2. The CDR3 totals 16 residues. Germline lookup yields CDR1 SGHTS and CDR2 YDEGEE. Germline trimming cut 3 bases from V and 5 bases from J; bases unmatched to any gene: 9. The CDR3 here is CASSSLGSGGNNEQFF. DNA for the CDR3: TGTGCCAGCAGCTCCCTGGGAAGCGGGGGGAACAATGAGCAGTTCTTC. Drawing the rest from reference TRBV5-8 and TRBJ2-1, the complete variable domain is EAGVTQSPTHLIKTRGQQATLRCSPISGHTSVYWYQQALGLGLQFLLWYDEGEERNRGNFPPRFSGRQFPNYSSELNVNALELEDSALYLCASSSLGSGGNNEQFFGPGTRLTVL.

This clone was detected only once. The DNA of the CDR3 is TGTGCCAGCAACTACAGGGTCAATGAGCAGTTCTTC. This translates into CASNYRVNEQFF. The chain employs TRBV2 and TRBJ2-1; maybe TRBD1 (6 bases). Trimming removed 7 bases from V and 6 bases from J, with 10 bases in between. In germline, CDR1 is SNHLY, CDR2 FYNNEI. CDR3 length: 12 residues.

The CDR3 DNA reads as TGTGCCAGCAGCCAAGAAAACAGGGGCAATGAGCAGTTCTTC. Translating gives CASSQENRGNEQFF. The chain links TRBV3-1 (or the pseudogene TRBV3-2) to TRBJ2-1; TRBD1 matches at 7 bases. The V gene end was trimmed by 0 bases and the J gene end by 6 bases; junction bases not matched to a gene: 2. Germline CDR1 is LGHDT and CDR2 is YNNKEL (reference sequence). The length of the CDR3 is 14 residues.

The chain employs TRBV21-1 and TRBJ2-3; the D call TRBD2 from the table was never checked on the DNA. TRBV21-1 is a documented pseudogene. The CDR3 length is 17 residues. The CDR3 nucleotides read TGTGCCAGCAGCTCCCATAAGCAAGAGCCCGAGACAGATACGCAGTATTTT. This gives the protein CASSSHKQEPETDTQYF.

V is TRBV7-3 and J is TRBJ2-2; 12 positions agree with TRBD2. Germline values: CDR1 SGHTA, CDR2 FQGTGA. The trim removed 3 bases at V and 6 bases at J, leaving 5 bases unmatched. The length of the CDR3 is 16 residues. The CDR3 region is CASSFTSGGLAGELFF. The CDR3 DNA reads as TGTGCCAGCAGCTTTACTAGCGGGGGGCTCGCCGGGGAGCTGTTTTTT.

This clone was seen once. This sequence joins TRBV7-2 and TRBJ2-7; TRBD2 matches 7 bases. Germline V gene sequence: CDR1 SGHTA, CDR2 FQGNSA. J was trimmed by 4 bases and V by 1 base; bases with no gene match: 7. The CDR3 has 15 residues. Written as DNA, the CDR3 is TGTGCCAGCAGCTTAGGGGGGGGACTGGGGTACGAGCAGTACTTC. Amino acid sequence: CASSLGGGLGYEQYF.

The chain links TRBV2 to TRBJ1-1; weak D call: TRBD1 (5 bases). The CDR3 loop spans 16 amino acids. V was pared by 8 bases and J by 0 bases, with 19 bases between. Per germline, CDR1 SNHLY and CDR2 FYNNEI. CDR3 protein: CASLRVRGRVNTEAFF. CDR3 DNA: TGTGCCAGCCTCAGGGTACGAGGAAGGGTGAACACTGAAGCTTTCTTT.

Only one count was recorded for this clone. The chain couples TRBV19 to TRBJ2-3; maybe TRBD2 (5 bases). The CDR3 totals 16 residues. Germline loops: CDR1 LNHDA, CDR2 SQIVND (reference sequence). Trimming took off 3 bases at V and 0 bases at J, with 13 bases between the two ends. The CDR3 DNA reads TGTGCCAGTAGTATCGGAGGACGCCTCAGCACAGATACGCAGTATTTT. As protein: CASSIGGRLSTDTQYF.

This clone occurred once. The V gene is TRBV10-2, the J gene TRBJ2-7; D is possibly TRBD1 (7 bases). V lost 8 bases and J lost 2, with 22 bases in between. Germline-derived CDR1 and CDR2 are WSHSY and SAAADI. The CDR3 is made up of 16 amino acids. The CDR3 region is CASLGGTGVSPYEQYF. CDR3 DNA: TGCGCCAGCTTGGGGGGTACAGGGGTGAGTCCCTACGAGCAGTACTTC.

CDR3 coding DNA: TGTGCCAGCAGCCCATCGCAAGGGACAGGGGGCTATGGCTACACCTTC. It translates to CASSPSQGTGGYGYTF. V and J are TRBV9 and TRBJ1-2, with 11 bases identical to TRBD1. J was trimmed by 4 bases and V by 4 bases; bases with no gene match: 9. The germline CDR1 and CDR2 sequences are SGDLS and YYNGEE. This CDR3 is built from 16 residues.

This sequence joins TRBV4-3 and TRBJ2-3; no definite D call. CDR3 length: 15 amino acids. CDR1 LGHNA and CDR2 YSLEER come from the germline V gene. V was shortened by 0 bases and J by 0 bases, with 7 bases between the two germline ends. This CDR3 reads CASSQDWRSTDTQYF. The CDR3 coding sequence is TGCGCCAGCAGCCAAGATTGGCGGAGCACAGATACGCAGTATTTT.

The chain employs TRBV6-2 or TRBV6-3 and TRBJ1-5, with 8 bases fitting TRBD1. The V and J ends lost 0 bases and 5 bases, in that order; junction bases with no gene match: 3. The germline V gene encodes CDR1 MNHEY and CDR2 SVGEGT. This CDR3 region has 15 residues. The DNA of the CDR3 is TGTGCCAGCAGTTACTCGACAGGGGAAGATCAGCCCCAGCATTTT. Encoded protein: CASSYSTGEDQPQHF.

This sequence joins TRBV9 and TRBJ2-5, with D tentatively TRBD2 (7 bases). V lost 4 bases and J lost 5, with 18 bases in between. Germline V gene data show CDR1 as SGDLS and CDR2 as YYNGEE. The CDR3 has 15 amino acids. CDR3 sequence reads: CASSIEQGGRETQYF. The CDR3 region has the DNA TGTGCCAGCAGCATTGAACAGGGAGGGCGGGAGACCCAGTACTTC.

V is TRBV11-2 and J is TRBJ2-7, with 8 nucleotides matching TRBD1. V lost 5 bases to trimming and J lost 3 bases; unmatched junction nucleotides: 9. The CDR3 runs to 15 residues. CDR1 is SGHAT and CDR2 is FQNNGV in the germline V gene. CDR3 sequence (DNA): TGTGCCAGCAGCAGAGCCGGGACAGGCCTCTACGAGCAGTACTTC. The encoded protein is CASSRAGTGLYEQYF.

This rearrangement joins TRBV2 to TRBJ2-3; TRBD1 is a possible D gene (5 bases). Germline assignment: CDR1 SNHLY and CDR2 FYNNEI. CDR3 size: 14 residues. V dropped 5 bases and J dropped 4 bases, with 13 bases sitting between them. CDR3: CASSRTQGPDTQYF. CDR3 DNA: TGTGCCAGCAGTAGAACTCAGGGCCCAGATACGCAGTATTTT. The full variable domain, rest sourced from reference TRBV2 and TRBJ2-3, is EPEVTQTPSHQVTQMGQEVILRCVPISNHLYFYWYRQILGQKVEFLVSFYNNEISEKSEIFDDQFSVERPDGSNFTLKIRSTKLEDSAMYFCASSRTQGPDTQYFGPGTRLTVL.

V and J are TRBV7-3 and TRBJ1-1, with unresolved D. Trimming removed 4 bases at V and 0 bases at J, with 12 bases between. The CDR3 contains 15 residues. The germline V gene encodes CDR1 SGHTA and CDR2 FQGTGA. CDR3 nucleotides: TGTGCCAGCAGCTCGAGGGCGGGAATGAACACTGAAGCTTTCTTT. This translates into CASSSRAGMNTEAFF.